The clone carrying this T cell receptor beta chain has only one observation. Naivety among CD8 cells was defined by CD45RO negativity and positive CCR7 selection, thereby excluding terminally differentiated effector memory CD45RA+ cells. These data belong to a study of shared clonotypes between healthy human individuals. Sequencing used immunoSEQ multiplex PCR; TCRdb keeps in-frame clones, though not all of them. The sample has about 2,200,000 clones, approximately 94% seen once; the top ten hold around 1.7%. This CDR3 has 14 residues. Per the germline V gene, CDR1 is MGHRA and CDR2 is YSYEKL. Trimming shortened V by 1 base and J by 3 bases, and 10 bases separated the two germline ends.

This receptor was identified in a man between 18 and 35 years old in good health. Some clones in this sample may be carry-over from other donors' samples. Sequenced: naive CD8+ T cells from PBMCs. The V gene is TRBV4-1, the J gene TRBJ2-7; unclear D gene. The CDR3 DNA follows: TGCGCCAGCAGCCAAGTGCAGGCCCGCTACGAGCAGTACTTC. Amino acids: CASSQVQARYEQYF.